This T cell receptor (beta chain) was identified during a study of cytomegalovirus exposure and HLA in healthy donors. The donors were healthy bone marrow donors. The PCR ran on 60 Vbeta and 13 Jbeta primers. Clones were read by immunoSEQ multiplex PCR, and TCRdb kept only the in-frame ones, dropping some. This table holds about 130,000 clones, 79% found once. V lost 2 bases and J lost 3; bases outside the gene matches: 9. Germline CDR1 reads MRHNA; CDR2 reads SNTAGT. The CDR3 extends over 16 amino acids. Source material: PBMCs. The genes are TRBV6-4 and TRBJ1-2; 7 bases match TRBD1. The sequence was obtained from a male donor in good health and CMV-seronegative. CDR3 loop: CASSDPRQGSDYGYTF. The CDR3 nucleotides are TGTGCCAGCAGTGACCCTCGACAGGGATCAGACTATGGCTACACCTTC.